This is a list of T cell receptor beta chains from one sample in a study of response to subunit inactivated influenza vaccine. TCRdb re-analysed the RT-PCR reads in MiXCR, keeping a single row per CDR3 protein. The sample yields around 570,000 distinct CDR3 sequences, around 11% seen once. The sample also formed part of further work on T cells expressing NK-cell markers.

The sample here was PBMCs from blood, taken on the day of vaccination. These receptors were obtained from a middle-aged man who received an inactivated influenza vaccine. CDR3s include the opening cysteine and the closing phenylalanine or tryptophan. Each record gives: J gene, clone size, V gene, D gene, CDR3 DNA, CDR3 protein. The D gene is left open where the match is weak. Clone size is not always given. Where it is, it says once, few, many or a class for expanded clones.

J: TRBJ2-1; size: few; V: TRBV7-9; D: NA; DNA: TGTGCCAGCAGCTTAAAACTCCAGGGCCCCTACAATGAGCAGTTCTTC; CDR3: CASSLKLQGPYNEQFF
J: TRBJ2-5; size: many; V: TRBV5-1; D: TRBD2; DNA: TGCGCCAGCAGCCTCTATAGCGGGGGTAACCAAGAGACCCAGTACTTC; CDR3: CASSLYSGGNQETQYF
J: TRBJ2-3; size: many; V: TRBV12-3/TRBV12-4; D: NA; DNA: TGTGCCAGCAGTTTAACTTCCATGACGCAGTATTTT; CDR3: CASSLTSMTQYF
J: TRBJ1-5; size: many; V: TRBV20-1; D: NA; DNA: TGCAGTGCTAGAGATACAAATCAGCCCCAGCATTTT; CDR3: CSARDTNQPQHF
J: TRBJ2-1; size: NA; V: TRBV10-3; D: NA; DNA: TGTGCCACAAAAGAGGGGGGAGAGCAGTTCTTC; CDR3: CATKEGGEQFF
J: TRBJ2-7; size: NA; V: TRBV7-2; D: NA; DNA: TGTGCCAGCAGCTTGAGGGAAAACGGGAACTACGAGCAGTACTTC; CDR3: CASSLRENGNYEQYF
J: TRBJ2-3; size: NA; V: TRBV6-1; D: NA; DNA: TGTGCCAGCAGTGAATGGGACAAGTCGGCCGGCGCGGCAGATACGCAGTATTTT; CDR3: CASSEWDKSAGAADTQYF
J: TRBJ2-7; size: NA; V: TRBV7-9; D: TRBD1; DNA: TGTGCCAGCAGCTCCGCCGGGACAGACTACGAGCAGTACTTC; CDR3: CASSSAGTDYEQYF
J: TRBJ2-2; size: few; V: TRBV15; D: NA; DNA: TGTGCCACCCACGAGGGGCTAGGGAACACCGGGGAGCTGTTTTTT; CDR3: CATHEGLGNTGELFF
J: TRBJ2-3; size: NA; V: TRBV4-3; D: NA; DNA: TGCGCCAGCAGCCAAGTGGACAGCAGAACAGATACGCAGTATTTT; CDR3: CASSQVDSRTDTQYF
J: TRBJ1-1; size: few; V: TRBV9; D: NA; DNA: TGTGCCAGCAGCGTAATACCGAGGGACACTGAAGCTTTCTTT; CDR3: CASSVIPRDTEAFF
J: TRBJ1-2; size: few; V: TRBV28; D: NA; DNA: TGTGCCAGCAGCCCAGGACAGTTCCTCACGACCTACACCTTC; CDR3: CASSPGQFLTTYTF
J: TRBJ2-7; size: few; V: TRBV5-1; D: TRBD1; DNA: TGCGCCAGCAGCTTGGAGGGACAGGGCTGGGACGAGCAGTACTTC; CDR3: CASSLEGQGWDEQYF
J: TRBJ1-5; size: NA; V: TRBV2; D: NA; DNA: TGTGCCAGCAGGGAAGACAGACTCAATCAGCCCCAGCATTTT; CDR3: CASREDRLNQPQHF
J: TRBJ2-1; size: few; V: TRBV29-1; D: NA; DNA: TGCAGCGTTGAGGTGACATCGGGCAATGAGCAGTTCTTC; CDR3: CSVEVTSGNEQFF
J: TRBJ1-1; size: few; V: TRBV4-3; D: NA; DNA: TGCGCCAGCAGCCAAGCACAGCGCACTGAAGCTTTCTTT; CDR3: CASSQAQRTEAFF
J: TRBJ2-1; size: few; V: TRBV19; D: NA; DNA: TGTGCCAGTAGTACAATTGACGGTCGTAATGAGCAGTTCTTC; CDR3: CASSTIDGRNEQFF
J: TRBJ2-3; size: once; V: TRBV12-3/TRBV12-4; D: TRBD2; DNA: TGTGCCATCAGTTTAGCGCCGGGTAGCGGGAGGGGGAAAACAGTTACAGATACGCAGTATTTT; CDR3: CAISLAPGSGRGKTVTDTQYF
J: TRBJ2-4; size: few; V: TRBV5-1; D: NA; DNA: TGCGCCAGCAGCTTGGGAAATGTCAGGGGAGACATTCAGTACTTC; CDR3: CASSLGNVRGDIQYF
J: TRBJ1-5; size: few; V: TRBV12-3/TRBV12-4; D: TRBD1; DNA: TGTGCCAGCAGTCCCTACAGGGGAAGTCAGCCCCAGCATTTT; CDR3: CASSPYRGSQPQHF
J: TRBJ2-2; size: NA; V: TRBV20-1; D: TRBD1; DNA: TGCAGTGCTACGGACAGGGGAAACACCGGGGAGCTGTTTTTT; CDR3: CSATDRGNTGELFF
J: TRBJ2-5; size: few; V: TRBV6-5; D: NA; DNA: TGTGCCAGCAGTTACGGGCTAGGAGAGACCCAGTACTTC; CDR3: CASSYGLGETQYF
J: TRBJ2-7; size: NA; V: TRBV23-1; D: NA; DNA: TGCGCCAGCAGTCACCCAGCTCCGGGGGTTCGCATGTACGAGCAGTACTTC; CDR3: CASSHPAPGVRMYEQYF
J: TRBJ1-1; size: few; V: TRBV3-1; D: NA; DNA: TGTGCCAGCAGGCCAAGGGCTCTGGACACTGAAGCTTTCTTT; CDR3: CASRPRALDTEAFF
J: TRBJ1-2; size: NA; V: TRBV5-1; D: TRBD1; DNA: TGCGCCAGCAGCGTAGCCTCGGGACAGGCTAACTATGGCTACACCTTC; CDR3: CASSVASGQANYGYTF
J: TRBJ2-2; size: few; V: TRBV7-9; D: NA; DNA: TGTGCCAGCAGCTTAGGGCAGGACGCGAACACCGGGGAGCTGTTTTTT; CDR3: CASSLGQDANTGELFF
J: TRBJ2-5; size: few; V: TRBV6-5; D: NA; DNA: TGTGCCAGCAGTAACTCCGGGACGGCGGGGGAGACCCAGTACTTC; CDR3: CASSNSGTAGETQYF
J: TRBJ2-2; size: few; V: TRBV7-3; D: TRBD2; DNA: TGTGCCAGCAGCTCGGCCGGCGGGAGTTCCGGGGAGCTGTTTTTT; CDR3: CASSSAGGSSGELFF
J: TRBJ2-3; size: NA; V: TRBV5-1; D: TRBD2; DNA: TGCGCCAGCAGCGAGGGGACTAGCGGGTGGTCAGATACGCAGTATTTT; CDR3: CASSEGTSGWSDTQYF
J: TRBJ2-3; size: few; V: TRBV28; D: TRBD1; DNA: TGTGCCAGCAGTCCCCGGACAGGACCTAGCACAGATACGCAGTATTTT; CDR3: CASSPRTGPSTDTQYF
J: TRBJ2-6; size: few; V: TRBV7-9; D: TRBD1; DNA: TGTGCCACCAGACAGGGCCTAAGCTCTGGGGCCAACGTCCTGACTTTC; CDR3: CATRQGLSSGANVLTF
J: TRBJ2-7; size: many; V: TRBV15; D: NA; DNA: TGTGCCACCAGCAGATGGGAGGCACCCGCCTACGAGCAGTACTTC; CDR3: CATSRWEAPAYEQYF
J: TRBJ1-3; size: NA; V: TRBV5-1; D: NA; DNA: TGCGCCAGCAGCTCGCTATCTGGAGACACCATATATTTT; CDR3: CASSSLSGDTIYF
J: TRBJ2-7; size: NA; V: TRBV25-1; D: TRBD2; DNA: TGTGCCAGCAGTGACTGGACTAGCGCCTACGAGCAGTACTTC; CDR3: CASSDWTSAYEQYF
J: TRBJ2-3; size: many; V: TRBV9; D: NA; DNA: TGTGCCAGCAGCGTAGGGTTAATAACGACAGATACGCAGTATTTT; CDR3: CASSVGLITTDTQYF
J: TRBJ2-1; size: NA; V: TRBV29-1; D: NA; DNA: TGCAGCGTTGGACCTTTAAGCTCCTACAATGAGCAGTTCTTC; CDR3: CSVGPLSSYNEQFF
J: TRBJ2-3; size: NA; V: TRBV25-1; D: NA; DNA: TGTGCCAGCAGTGATCTGCGGAATACGCAGTATTTT; CDR3: CASSDLRNTQYF
J: TRBJ1-4; size: few; V: TRBV5-1; D: NA; DNA: TGCGCCAGCAGCTTTACCGGGACAAAGGAAGAAAAACTGTTTTTT; CDR3: CASSFTGTKEEKLFF
J: TRBJ1-5; size: NA; V: TRBV19; D: NA; DNA: TGTGCCAGTAGTAGAACGGTCAATCAGCCCCAGCATTTT; CDR3: CASSRTVNQPQHF
J: TRBJ2-4; size: many; V: TRBV7-2; D: TRBD1; DNA: TGTGCCAGCAGCCTGAGGACAGGACTAGCCAAAAACATTCAGTACTTC; CDR3: CASSLRTGLAKNIQYF
J: TRBJ2-1; size: few; V: TRBV12-3/TRBV12-4; D: TRBD1; DNA: TGTGCCAGCAGTCCAAGGGGGCGAGGGGGTTACAATGAGCAGTTCTTC; CDR3: CASSPRGRGGYNEQFF
J: TRBJ2-3; size: many; V: TRBV7-2; D: TRBD2; DNA: TGTGCCAGCAGCTTAGTCAGCGGGGGAGATACGCAGTATTTT; CDR3: CASSLVSGGDTQYF
J: TRBJ2-1; size: few; V: TRBV20-1; D: NA; DNA: TGCAGTGCTAATTTTGGGGGGAACAATGAGCAGTTCTTC; CDR3: CSANFGGNNEQFF
J: TRBJ2-1; size: few; V: TRBV28; D: NA; DNA: TGTGCCAGCAGTACACCTGGGGGGGGGCGGTACAATGAGCAGTTCTTC; CDR3: CASSTPGGGRYNEQFF